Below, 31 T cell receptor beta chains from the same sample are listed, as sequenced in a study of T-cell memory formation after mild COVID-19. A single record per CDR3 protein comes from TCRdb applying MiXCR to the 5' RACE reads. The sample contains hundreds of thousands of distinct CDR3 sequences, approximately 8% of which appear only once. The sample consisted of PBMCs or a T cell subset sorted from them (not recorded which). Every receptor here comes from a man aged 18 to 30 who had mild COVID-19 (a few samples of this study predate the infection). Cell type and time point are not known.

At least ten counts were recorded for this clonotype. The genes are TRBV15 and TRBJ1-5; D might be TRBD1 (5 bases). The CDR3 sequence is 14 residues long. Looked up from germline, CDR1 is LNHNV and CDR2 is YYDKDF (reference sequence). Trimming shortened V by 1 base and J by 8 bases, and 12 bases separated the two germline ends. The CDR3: CATSRAHEGKPQHF. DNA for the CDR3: TGTGCCACCAGCAGAGCCCACGAGGGGAAGCCCCAGCATTTT.

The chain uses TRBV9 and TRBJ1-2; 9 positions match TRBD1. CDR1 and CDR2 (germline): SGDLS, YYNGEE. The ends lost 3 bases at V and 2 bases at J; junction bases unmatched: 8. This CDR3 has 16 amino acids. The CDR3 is CASSDRDRAGNYGYTF. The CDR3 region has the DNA TGTGCCAGCAGCGATCGGGACAGGGCGGGGAACTATGGCTACACCTTC.

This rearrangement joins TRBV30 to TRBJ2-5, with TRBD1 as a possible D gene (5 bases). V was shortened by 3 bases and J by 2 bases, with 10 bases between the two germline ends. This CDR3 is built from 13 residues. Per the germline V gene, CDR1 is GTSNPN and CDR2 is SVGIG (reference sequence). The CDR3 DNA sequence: TGTGCCTGGAGGACAGCCCATCAAGAGACCCAGTACTTC. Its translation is CAWRTAHQETQYF.

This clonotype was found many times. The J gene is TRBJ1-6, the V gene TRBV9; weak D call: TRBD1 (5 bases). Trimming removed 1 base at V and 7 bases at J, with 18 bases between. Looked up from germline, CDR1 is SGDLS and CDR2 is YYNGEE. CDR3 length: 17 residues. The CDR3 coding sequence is TGTGCCAGCAGCGTATTTCCCCGGACAACGAGCAATTCACCCCTCCACTTT. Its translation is CASSVFPRTTSNSPLHF.

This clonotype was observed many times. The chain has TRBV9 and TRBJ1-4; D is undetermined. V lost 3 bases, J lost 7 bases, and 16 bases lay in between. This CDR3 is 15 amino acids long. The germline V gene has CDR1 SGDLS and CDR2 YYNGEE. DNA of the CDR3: TGTGCCAGCAGCGCCCGTGACGGAAGTGCTGAAAAACTGTTTTTT. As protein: CASSARDGSAEKLFF.

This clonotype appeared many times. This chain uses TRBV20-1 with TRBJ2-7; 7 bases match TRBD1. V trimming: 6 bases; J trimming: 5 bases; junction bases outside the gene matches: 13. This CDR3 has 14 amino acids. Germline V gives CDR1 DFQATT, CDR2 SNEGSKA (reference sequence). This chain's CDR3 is CSADSDRPTDEQYF. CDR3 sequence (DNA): TGCAGTGCAGACTCGGACAGGCCTACAGACGAGCAGTACTTC.

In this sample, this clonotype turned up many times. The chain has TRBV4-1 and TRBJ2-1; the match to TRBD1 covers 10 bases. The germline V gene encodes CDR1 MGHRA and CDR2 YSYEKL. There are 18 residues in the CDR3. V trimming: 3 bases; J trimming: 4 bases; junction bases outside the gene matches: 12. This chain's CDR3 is CASSHSYMGQGIYNEQFF. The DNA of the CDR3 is TGCGCCAGCAGCCACAGTTATATGGGACAGGGGATATACAATGAGCAGTTCTTC.

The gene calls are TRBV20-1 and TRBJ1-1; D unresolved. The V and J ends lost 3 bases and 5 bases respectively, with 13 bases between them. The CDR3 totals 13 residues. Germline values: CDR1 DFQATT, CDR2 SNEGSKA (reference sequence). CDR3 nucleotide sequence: TGCAGTGCTAGGAGGGCGGGAATGACTGAAGCTTTCTTT. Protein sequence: CSARRAGMTEAFF.

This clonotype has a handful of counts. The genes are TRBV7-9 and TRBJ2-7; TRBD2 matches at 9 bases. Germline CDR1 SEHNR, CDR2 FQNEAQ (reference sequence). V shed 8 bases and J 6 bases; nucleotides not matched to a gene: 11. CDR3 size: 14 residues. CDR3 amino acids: CASCGGAQTCEQYV. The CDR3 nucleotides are TGTGCCAGCTGCGGGGGGGCGCAGACCTGCGAGCAGTACGTC.

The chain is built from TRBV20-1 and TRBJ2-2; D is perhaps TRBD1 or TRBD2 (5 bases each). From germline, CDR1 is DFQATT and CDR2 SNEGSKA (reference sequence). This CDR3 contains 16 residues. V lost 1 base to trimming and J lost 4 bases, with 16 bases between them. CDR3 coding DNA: TGCAGTGCTAGAGGGGGCCGGGGCCGGCGCACCGGGGAGCTGTTTTTT. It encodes CSARGGRGRRTGELFF.

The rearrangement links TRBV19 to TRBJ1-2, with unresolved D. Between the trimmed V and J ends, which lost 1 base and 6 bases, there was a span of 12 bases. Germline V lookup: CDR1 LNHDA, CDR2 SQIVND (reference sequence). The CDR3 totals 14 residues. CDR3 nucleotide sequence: TGTGCCAGTAGTATAGCTGGACCCACGGATGGCTACACCTTC. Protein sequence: CASSIAGPTDGYTF.

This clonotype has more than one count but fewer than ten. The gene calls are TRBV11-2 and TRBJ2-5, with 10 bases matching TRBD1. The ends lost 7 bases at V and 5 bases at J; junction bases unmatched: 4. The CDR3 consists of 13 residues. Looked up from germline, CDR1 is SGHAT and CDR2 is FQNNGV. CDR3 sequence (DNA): TGTGCCAGCAAGACAGGGGGCGCGGAGACCCAGTACTTC. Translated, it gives CASKTGGAETQYF.

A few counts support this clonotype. CDR3 bases: TGCGCCAGCCACCCACGGGGTGGGGGAAATCAGCCCCAGCATTTT. The encoded protein is CASHPRGGGNQPQHF. The chain uses TRBV10-2 and TRBJ1-5, with a weak D call TRBD1 (5 bases). Germline CDR1 is WSHSY and CDR2 is SAAADI. The CDR3 consists of 15 residues. V was shortened by 8 bases and J by 4 bases, with 18 bases between the two germline ends.

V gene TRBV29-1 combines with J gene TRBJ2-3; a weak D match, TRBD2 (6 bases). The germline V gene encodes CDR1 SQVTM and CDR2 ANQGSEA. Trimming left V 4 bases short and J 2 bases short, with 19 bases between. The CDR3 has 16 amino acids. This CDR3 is CSVANGGSGSTDTQYF. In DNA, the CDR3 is TGCAGCGTTGCTAACGGGGGTTCCGGATCCACAGATACGCAGTATTTT.

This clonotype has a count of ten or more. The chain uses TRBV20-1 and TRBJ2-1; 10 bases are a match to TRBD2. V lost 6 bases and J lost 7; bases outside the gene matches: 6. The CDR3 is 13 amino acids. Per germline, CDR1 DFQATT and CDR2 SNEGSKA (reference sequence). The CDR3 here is CSAERGGGNEQFF. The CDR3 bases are TGCAGTGCCGAGCGGGGGGGCGGGAATGAGCAGTTCTTC.

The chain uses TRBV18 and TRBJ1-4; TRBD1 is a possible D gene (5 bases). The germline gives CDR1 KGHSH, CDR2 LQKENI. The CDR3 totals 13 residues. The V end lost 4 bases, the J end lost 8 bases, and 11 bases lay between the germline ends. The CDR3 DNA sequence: TGTGCCAGCTCACGGGCAGGGCAAGAAAAACTGTTTTTT. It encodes CASSRAGQEKLFF.

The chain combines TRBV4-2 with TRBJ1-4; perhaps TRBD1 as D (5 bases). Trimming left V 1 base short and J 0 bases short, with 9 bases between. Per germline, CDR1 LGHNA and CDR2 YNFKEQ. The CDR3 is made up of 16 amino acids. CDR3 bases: TGTGCCAGCAGCCAAGTTCAGGGTACAACTAATGAAAAACTGTTTTTT. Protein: CASSQVQGTTNEKLFF.

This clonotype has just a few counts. CDR3 coding DNA: TGTGCCAGCAGGCCGGGACCGCAAGAGACCCAGTACTTC. Its protein is CASRPGPQETQYF. V gene TRBV2 combines with J gene TRBJ2-5, with D perhaps being TRBD1 or TRBD2 (5 bases each). The V end lost 6 bases, the J end lost 2 bases, and 10 bases lay between the germline ends. From germline, CDR1 is SNHLY and CDR2 FYNNEI. This CDR3 has 13 amino acids.

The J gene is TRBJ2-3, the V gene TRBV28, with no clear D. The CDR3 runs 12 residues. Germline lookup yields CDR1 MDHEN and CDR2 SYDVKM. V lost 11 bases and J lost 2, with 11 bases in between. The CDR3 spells CAADSVTDTQYF. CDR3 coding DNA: TGTGCCGCGGATTCAGTCACAGATACGCAGTATTTT. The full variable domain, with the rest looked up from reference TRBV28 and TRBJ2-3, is DVKVTQSSRYLVKRTGEKVFLECVQDMDHENMFWYRQDPGLGLRLIYFSYDVKMKEKGDIPEGYSVSREKKERFSLILESASTNQTSMYLCAADSVTDTQYFGPGTRLTVL.

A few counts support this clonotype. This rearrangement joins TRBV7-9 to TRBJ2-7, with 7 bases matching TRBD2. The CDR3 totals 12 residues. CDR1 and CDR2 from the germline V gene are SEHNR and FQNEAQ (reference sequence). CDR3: CASSRITGLTSV. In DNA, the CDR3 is TGTGCCAGCAGCCGGATAACGGGACTAACCTCCGTC.

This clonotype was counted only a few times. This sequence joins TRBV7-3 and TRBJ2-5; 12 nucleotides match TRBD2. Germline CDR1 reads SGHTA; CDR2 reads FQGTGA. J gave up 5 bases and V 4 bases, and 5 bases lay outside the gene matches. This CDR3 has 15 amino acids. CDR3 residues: CASSSGLAGKETQYF. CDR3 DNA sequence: TGTGCCAGCAGCTCCGGACTAGCGGGGAAGGAGACCCAGTACTTC.

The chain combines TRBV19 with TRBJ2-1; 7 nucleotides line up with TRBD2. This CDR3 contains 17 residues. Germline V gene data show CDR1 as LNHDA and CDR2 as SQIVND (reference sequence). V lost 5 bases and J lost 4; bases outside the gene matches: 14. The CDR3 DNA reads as TGTGCCAGTAGTCCCGGTTCGAGCGGGGTGTGGTACAATGAGCAGTTCTTC. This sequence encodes CASSPGSSGVWYNEQFF.

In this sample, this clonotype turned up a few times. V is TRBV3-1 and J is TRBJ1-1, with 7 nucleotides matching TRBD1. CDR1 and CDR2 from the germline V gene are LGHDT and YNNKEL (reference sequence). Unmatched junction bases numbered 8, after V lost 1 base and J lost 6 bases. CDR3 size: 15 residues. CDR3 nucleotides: TGTGCCAGCAGCCAAGTGAGACAGGGTACCCCTGAAGCTTTCTTT. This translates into CASSQVRQGTPEAFF.

CDR3 nucleotides: TGTGCCACCACCCCCTCGTTAGAAGGATGGGGAAACGAGCAGTACTTC. Translation: CATTPSLEGWGNEQYF. The chain recombines TRBV10-3 with TRBJ2-7; D remains ambiguous. CDR1 is ENHRY and CDR2 is SYGVKD in the germline V gene. The CDR3 contains 16 residues. V was clipped by 10 bases and J by 5 bases, with 27 bases between them.

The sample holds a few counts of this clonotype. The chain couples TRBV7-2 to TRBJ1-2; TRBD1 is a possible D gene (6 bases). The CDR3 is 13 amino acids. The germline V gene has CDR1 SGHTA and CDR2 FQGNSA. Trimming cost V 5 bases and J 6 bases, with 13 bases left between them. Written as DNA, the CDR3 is TGTGCCAGCAGCCCTGACAGGACTAATGGCTACACCTTC. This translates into CASSPDRTNGYTF.

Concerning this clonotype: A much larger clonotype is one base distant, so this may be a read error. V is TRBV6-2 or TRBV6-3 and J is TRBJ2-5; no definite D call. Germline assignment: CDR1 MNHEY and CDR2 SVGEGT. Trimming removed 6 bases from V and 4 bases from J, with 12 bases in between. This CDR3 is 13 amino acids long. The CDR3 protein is CASSPRWGETQYF. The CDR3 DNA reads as TGTGCCAGCAGCCCCCGGTGGGGAGAGACCCAGTACTTC.

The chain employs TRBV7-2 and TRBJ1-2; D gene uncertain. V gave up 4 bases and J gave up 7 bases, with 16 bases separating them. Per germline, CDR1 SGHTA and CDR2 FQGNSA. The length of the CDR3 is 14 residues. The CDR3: CASSSGPAEGGYTF. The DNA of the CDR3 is TGTGCCAGCAGCTCAGGACCGGCAGAAGGTGGCTACACCTTC.

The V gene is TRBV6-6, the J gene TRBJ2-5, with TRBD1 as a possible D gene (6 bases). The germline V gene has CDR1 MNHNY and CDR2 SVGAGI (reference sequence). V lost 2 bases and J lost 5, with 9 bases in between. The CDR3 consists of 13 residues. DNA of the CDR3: TGTGCCAGCAGTTACACAGGGTCGGAGACCCAGTACTTC. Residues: CASSYTGSETQYF.

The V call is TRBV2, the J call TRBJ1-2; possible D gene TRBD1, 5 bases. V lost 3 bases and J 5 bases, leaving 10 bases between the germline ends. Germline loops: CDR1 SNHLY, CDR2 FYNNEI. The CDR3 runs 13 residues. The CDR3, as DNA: TGTGCCAGCAGTGAGGGGGAATGGTATGGCTACACCTTC. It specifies CASSEGEWYGYTF. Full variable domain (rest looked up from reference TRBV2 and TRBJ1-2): EPEVTQTPSHQVTQMGQEVILRCVPISNHLYFYWYRQILGQKVEFLVSFYNNEISEKSEIFDDQFSVERPDGSNFTLKIRSTKLEDSAMYFCASSEGEWYGYTFGSGTRLTVV.

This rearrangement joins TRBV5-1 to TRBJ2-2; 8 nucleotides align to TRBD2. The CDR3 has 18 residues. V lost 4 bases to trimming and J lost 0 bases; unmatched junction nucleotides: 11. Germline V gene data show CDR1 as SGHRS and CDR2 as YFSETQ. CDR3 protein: CASSRGGTTASNTGELFF. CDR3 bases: TGCGCCAGCAGCCGGGGGGGGACTACCGCTTCGAACACCGGGGAGCTGTTTTTT.

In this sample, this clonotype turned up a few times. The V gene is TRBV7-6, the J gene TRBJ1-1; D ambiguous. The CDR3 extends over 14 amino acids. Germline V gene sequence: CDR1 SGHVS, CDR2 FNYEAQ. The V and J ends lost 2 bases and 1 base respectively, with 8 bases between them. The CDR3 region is CASSLIDQNTEAFF. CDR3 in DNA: TGTGCCAGCAGCTTAATAGACCAGAACACTGAAGCTTTCTTT.